The rows below give T cell receptor beta chains drawn from one sample of a study of beta chain features in type 1 diabetes. Profiling relied on immunoSEQ multiplex PCR, and the TCRdb table lists in-frame clones only, not all of them. The sample comprises 150,000 to 200,000 clones, around 8% of which are singletons, and over 0.5% rests with the top ten. The sequenced sample was central memory CD4+ T cells from blood. The source of these receptors is a woman aged 18-29 years with type 1 diabetes. Both conserved end residues are part of each CDR3. The order of the fields is clone size, V gene, J gene, D gene, CDR3 DNA, CDR3 protein. The D gene is left open where the match is weak. Size tells how often a clone was seen (once, few, many) or the class of an expanded clone, and some rows leave it out.

clone size: few; V gene: TRBV4-2; J gene: TRBJ2-7; D gene: NA; CDR3 DNA: TGTGCCAGCAGCGAGCGAGCGGGCTCCTACGAGCAGTACTTC; CDR3 protein: CASSERAGSYEQYF
clone size: NA; V gene: TRBV29-1; J gene: TRBJ2-1; D gene: NA; CDR3 DNA: TGCAGCGTTGACGCAGGGTTGGGGGAGCAGTTCTTC; CDR3 protein: CSVDAGLGEQFF
clone size: few; V gene: TRBV6-4; J gene: TRBJ2-7; D gene: NA; CDR3 DNA: TGTGCCAGCCTACCATGTCCGGAGAATAGCTCCTACGAGCAGTACTTC; CDR3 protein: CASLPCPENSSYEQYF
clone size: NA; V gene: TRBV9; J gene: TRBJ2-1; D gene: NA; CDR3 DNA: TGTGCCAGCAGCCCAGCGGATTACAATGAGCAGTTCTTC; CDR3 protein: CASSPADYNEQFF
clone size: few; V gene: TRBV25-1; J gene: TRBJ2-1; D gene: NA; CDR3 DNA: TGTGCCAGCAGTGAAGTACAGGGTTGGGGCAATGAGCAGTTCTTC; CDR3 protein: CASSEVQGWGNEQFF
clone size: few; V gene: TRBV15; J gene: TRBJ2-3; D gene: TRBD1; CDR3 DNA: TGTGCCACCCACAGGGGGGGCACAGATACGCAGTATTTT; CDR3 protein: CATHRGGTDTQYF
clone size: few; V gene: TRBV7-2; J gene: TRBJ2-7; D gene: TRBD1; CDR3 DNA: TGTGCCAGCAGCTTCGGGGACAGGGACAGGGAGCAGTACTTC; CDR3 protein: CASSFGDRDREQYF
clone size: NA; V gene: TRBV5-1; J gene: TRBJ2-7; D gene: NA; CDR3 DNA: TGCGCCAGCAGCCGTCCGGGGTATTGGGAGCAGTACTTC; CDR3 protein: CASSRPGYWEQYF
clone size: NA; V gene: TRBV2; J gene: TRBJ1-1; D gene: NA; CDR3 DNA: TGTGCCAGCGCCCTACAGGGCCCCACTGAAGCTTTCTTT; CDR3 protein: CASALQGPTEAFF
clone size: NA; V gene: TRBV2; J gene: TRBJ2-7; D gene: TRBD1; CDR3 DNA: TGTGCCAGCAGTGTCCTCGGGACAGCCTACGAGCAGTACTTC; CDR3 protein: CASSVLGTAYEQYF
clone size: few; V gene: TRBV5-6; J gene: TRBJ1-1; D gene: NA; CDR3 DNA: TGTGCCAGCAGCTTGGCAGGGCATTTCGCTTTCTTT; CDR3 protein: CASSLAGHFAFF
clone size: many; V gene: TRBV29-1; J gene: TRBJ2-7; D gene: NA; CDR3 DNA: TGCAGCGTTCAAGGGGCCTTAACCTACGAGCAGTACTTC; CDR3 protein: CSVQGALTYEQYF
clone size: NA; V gene: TRBV11-3; J gene: TRBJ2-5; D gene: TRBD2; CDR3 DNA: TGTGCCAGCAGCCCGGACGGGAGGAGGGAGACCCAGTACTTC; CDR3 protein: CASSPDGRRETQYF
clone size: NA; V gene: TRBV2; J gene: TRBJ2-2; D gene: NA; CDR3 DNA: TGTGCCAGCTTCCAGGGTGGCGCTCCCACCGGGGAGCTGTTTTTT; CDR3 protein: CASFQGGAPTGELFF
clone size: NA; V gene: TRBV7-2; J gene: TRBJ1-6; D gene: NA; CDR3 DNA: TGTGCCAGCAGCTTAGGGGGGGGGACACCGGGGCCCCTCCACTTT; CDR3 protein: CASSLGGGTPGPLHF
clone size: few; V gene: TRBV6-1; J gene: TRBJ1-5; D gene: NA; CDR3 DNA: TGTGCCAGCAGTGGTCGGGGTTGGAGCAATCAGCCCCAGCATTTT; CDR3 protein: CASSGRGWSNQPQHF
clone size: few; V gene: TRBV4-1; J gene: TRBJ1-2; D gene: NA; CDR3 DNA: TGCGCCAGCAGCCCGACCCCCCACGGGGCTAACTATGGCTACACCTTC; CDR3 protein: CASSPTPHGANYGYTF
clone size: few; V gene: TRBV11-3; J gene: TRBJ2-7; D gene: TRBD2; CDR3 DNA: TGTGCCAGCAGCTTACCGCCAGGACTAGCGGGGGGAAGCTCCTACGAGCAGTACTTC; CDR3 protein: CASSLPPGLAGGSSYEQYF
clone size: NA; V gene: TRBV19; J gene: TRBJ2-2; D gene: TRBD1; CDR3 DNA: TGTGCCAGTAAGAGTATCTGGACAGGCGAAACCGGGGAGCTGTTTTTT; CDR3 protein: CASKSIWTGETGELFF
clone size: few; V gene: TRBV20-1; J gene: TRBJ2-5; D gene: NA; CDR3 DNA: TGCAGTGCTGCGATGTGGTCCCAGTACTTC; CDR3 protein: CSAAMWSQYF
clone size: NA; V gene: TRBV5-1; J gene: TRBJ2-6; D gene: NA; CDR3 DNA: TGCGCCTCACTCCAGGACTCTGGGGCCAACGTCCTGACTTTC; CDR3 protein: CASLQDSGANVLTF
clone size: NA; V gene: TRBV7-2; J gene: TRBJ2-5; D gene: NA; CDR3 DNA: TGTGCCAGCAGCTTAGTATACCAAGAGACCCAGTACTTC; CDR3 protein: CASSLVYQETQYF
clone size: NA; V gene: TRBV5-1; J gene: TRBJ2-7; D gene: NA; CDR3 DNA: TGCGCCAGCAGCTTGGGCCCAGGGGACGAATACGAGCAGTACTTC; CDR3 protein: CASSLGPGDEYEQYF
clone size: few; V gene: TRBV12-5; J gene: TRBJ2-3; D gene: NA; CDR3 DNA: TGTGCTAGTGGTTCCTCGCCGACTAGAGGGGTCACAGATACGCAGTATTTT; CDR3 protein: CASGSSPTRGVTDTQYF
clone size: NA; V gene: TRBV28; J gene: TRBJ2-7; D gene: NA; CDR3 DNA: TGTGCCAGCACTGACAGCGATACCTACGAGCAGTACTTC; CDR3 protein: CASTDSDTYEQYF
clone size: NA; V gene: TRBV19; J gene: TRBJ1-1; D gene: NA; CDR3 DNA: TGTGCCAGCTCGCGACAGAACACTGAAGCTTTCTTT; CDR3 protein: CASSRQNTEAFF
clone size: NA; V gene: TRBV27; J gene: TRBJ2-5; D gene: TRBD2; CDR3 DNA: TGTGCCAGCAACCCTGCCCGTGAGCGGGACCCCCAAGAGACCCAGTACTTC; CDR3 protein: CASNPARERDPQETQYF
clone size: NA; V gene: TRBV5-1; J gene: TRBJ2-2; D gene: TRBD2; CDR3 DNA: TGCGCCAGCAGCGTCGGACTAGCGGAAACCGGGGAGCTGTTTTTT; CDR3 protein: CASSVGLAETGELFF
clone size: NA; V gene: TRBV5-4; J gene: TRBJ2-3; D gene: TRBD2; CDR3 DNA: TGTGCGACCCACACTCTAGCGGGCCGCACAGATACGCAGTATTTT; CDR3 protein: CATHTLAGRTDTQYF
clone size: few; V gene: TRBV20-1; J gene: TRBJ2-1; D gene: NA; CDR3 DNA: TGCAGTGCTAGACTGGGGGGTGAGCAGTTCTTC; CDR3 protein: CSARLGGEQFF
clone size: few; V gene: TRBV4-2; J gene: TRBJ2-2; D gene: NA; CDR3 DNA: TGTGCCAGCAGCCAAGCTGGGCGACACGGCGGGGAGCTGTTTTTT; CDR3 protein: CASSQAGRHGGELFF
clone size: few; V gene: TRBV19; J gene: TRBJ2-7; D gene: TRBD2; CDR3 DNA: TGTGCCACCGCTAGCGGGCGTCTCTACGAGCAGTACTTC; CDR3 protein: CATASGRLYEQYF
clone size: NA; V gene: TRBV4-3; J gene: TRBJ2-5; D gene: TRBD2; CDR3 DNA: TGCGCCAGCAGATCGACTAGCGGGCCCCAGTACTTC; CDR3 protein: CASRSTSGPQYF
clone size: few; V gene: TRBV7-9; J gene: TRBJ1-2; D gene: NA; CDR3 DNA: TGTGCCAGCAGCCCCGCGCTAGGCGGCTACACCTTC; CDR3 protein: CASSPALGGYTF
clone size: NA; V gene: TRBV4-1; J gene: TRBJ2-5; D gene: NA; CDR3 DNA: TGCGCCAGCAGCCAAGATCGGGGGGCCCCCTCCGGGACCCAGTACTTC; CDR3 protein: CASSQDRGAPSGTQYF
clone size: NA; V gene: TRBV7-2; J gene: TRBJ2-1; D gene: TRBD1; CDR3 DNA: TGTGCCAGCAGCCTTGGGACAGGGAAAGGGAATGAGCAGTTCTTC; CDR3 protein: CASSLGTGKGNEQFF
clone size: NA; V gene: TRBV5-1; J gene: TRBJ2-3; D gene: TRBD2; CDR3 DNA: TGCGCCAGCAGCCTGACCGGGACTAGAAACACAGATACGCAGTATTTT; CDR3 protein: CASSLTGTRNTDTQYF
clone size: few; V gene: TRBV5-1; J gene: TRBJ2-3; D gene: NA; CDR3 DNA: TGCGCCAGCAGCTTTACCGGGACTAGCACAGATACGCAGTATTTT; CDR3 protein: CASSFTGTSTDTQYF
clone size: NA; V gene: TRBV4-1; J gene: TRBJ2-5; D gene: NA; CDR3 DNA: TGCGCCAGCAGCCAAGGGGGCAGCCAGTACCAAGAGACCCAGTACTTC; CDR3 protein: CASSQGGSQYQETQYF
clone size: few; V gene: TRBV5-1; J gene: TRBJ2-1; D gene: NA; CDR3 DNA: TGCGCCAGCAGCTCCGGACTAAACAATGAGCAGTTCTTC; CDR3 protein: CASSSGLNNEQFF